These 12 T cell receptor beta chains were sequenced from one sample in a study of blood T cell repertoires in COVID-19. Clones were sequenced by immunoSEQ multiplex PCR, and TCRdb holds only the in-frame ones, with some missing. The data contain more than 85,000 clones, 84% of them singletons. Input material: peripheral blood. The receptors shown here come from a human donor in a cohort sampled during active COVID-19.

The chain combines TRBV27 with TRBJ2-1; TRBD2 matches 14 bases. This CDR3 region has 15 residues. Germline-derived CDR1 and CDR2 are MNHEY and SMNVEV (reference sequence). V shed 3 bases and J 10 bases; nucleotides not matched to a gene: 5. The CDR3 region is CASSLTSGGAEEQFF. The CDR3 DNA follows: TGTGCCAGCAGTTTGACTAGCGGGGGGGCTGAGGAGCAGTTCTTC.

The chain links TRBV11-2 to TRBJ2-6; 8 nucleotides line up with TRBD1. The CDR3 runs to 19 residues. Losses at the gene ends were 2 bases for V and 1 base for J; bases not matched to a gene: 10. Per the germline V gene, CDR1 is SGHAT and CDR2 is FQNNGV. This chain's CDR3 is CASSLRVGQGASGANVLTF. DNA for the CDR3: TGTGCCAGCAGCTTACGGGTCGGGCAGGGGGCGTCTGGGGCCAACGTCCTGACTTTC.

V and J are TRBV7-2 and TRBJ2-7, with 8 positions matching TRBD1. From germline, CDR1 is SGHTA and CDR2 FQGNSA. V shed 10 bases and J 2 bases; nucleotides not matched to a gene: 7. The CDR3 contains 13 residues. In DNA, the CDR3 is TGTGCCACTACCGGGACAGGTCCCTACGAGCAGTACTTC. This encodes CATTGTGPYEQYF.

This clone was detected a few times. The V and J genes are TRBV7-2 and TRBJ1-5; D is unresolved. V was cut by 1 base and J by 5 bases, with 9 bases left in between. Germline assignment: CDR1 SGHTA and CDR2 FQGNSA. The CDR3 runs to 14 residues. CDR3 amino acids: CASSLGAPDQPQHF. Written as DNA, the CDR3 is TGTGCCAGCAGCTTAGGCGCGCCGGATCAGCCCCAGCATTTT.

This clone was observed a handful of times. One end of the junction is discordant with germline, which a read error may explain. The genes are TRBV27 and TRBJ1-5; D possibly corresponds to TRBD1 (6 bases). Germline V gives CDR1 MNHEY, CDR2 SMNVEV (reference sequence). The CDR3 consists of 15 residues. The CDR3 DNA sequence: TGTGCCAGCAGACCAGGACAGATTGGCAACCAGCCCCAGCATTTT. This codes for CASRPGQIGNQPQHF.

The chain links TRBV4-1 to TRBJ2-2; 11 bases map to TRBD2. With V trimmed by 1 base and J by 2 bases, 3 bases remained unmatched. The CDR3 sequence is 17 residues long. CDR1 is MGHRA, CDR2 YSYEKL, per germline. CDR3 protein: CASSQGLAGTNTGELFF. The CDR3 region has the DNA TGCGCCAGCAGCCAAGGACTAGCGGGGACAAACACCGGGGAGCTGTTTTTT.

The rearrangement joins TRBV19 to TRBJ2-2, with TRBD1 as a possible D gene (6 bases). The germline gives CDR1 LNHDA, CDR2 SQIVND (reference sequence). This CDR3 has 16 amino acids. Deletions cut 8 bases from V and 2 bases from J, with 18 bases between. In nucleotides, the CDR3 is TGTGCCAGTGCCGGAGGCGCAGGGGCCAACACCGGGGAGCTGTTTTTT. It is translated as CASAGGAGANTGELFF.

The chain carries TRBV19 and TRBJ2-5; 7 nucleotides align to TRBD2. J lost 0 bases, V lost 5 bases, and 9 bases had no gene match. This CDR3 has 16 amino acids. In germline, CDR1 is LNHDA, CDR2 SQIVND (reference sequence). CDR3: CASSGGTKLYQETQYF. As DNA, the CDR3 is TGTGCCAGTAGTGGGGGGACTAAACTATACCAAGAGACCCAGTACTTC.

The V gene is TRBV30, the J gene TRBJ2-5; D gene ambiguous. V lost 1 base, J lost 3 bases, and 15 bases lay in between. Germline V gene sequence: CDR1 GTSNPN, CDR2 SVGIG (reference sequence). This CDR3 contains 15 residues. The CDR3 nucleotides are TGTGCCTGGAGTGACCCCTGGGCAGGCAAAGAGACCCAGTACTTC. Its protein product is CAWSDPWAGKETQYF.

V is TRBV5-1 and J is TRBJ2-3, with 9 bases lining up with TRBD1. The CDR3 contains 14 residues. Germline CDR1 is SGHRS and CDR2 is YFSETQ. With 4 bases clipped from V and 6 bases from J, the junction kept 6 bases outside the gene matches. CDR3 region: CASSTWDREDTQYF. DNA for the CDR3: TGCGCCAGCAGCACCTGGGACAGGGAGGATACGCAGTATTTT.

The CDR3 protein is CASSLGQGTNEQFF. The CDR3 region has the DNA TGCGCCAGCAGCTTGGGGCAGGGGACGAATGAGCAGTTCTTC. This sequence joins TRBV5-1 and TRBJ2-1; possible D gene TRBD1, 6 bases. V shed 0 bases and J shed 7 bases, with 11 bases lying between them. Per germline, CDR1 SGHRS and CDR2 YFSETQ. CDR3 length: 14 residues.

This chain links TRBV7-8 with TRBJ1-1; D remains ambiguous. This CDR3 comprises 13 residues. Trimming stripped 1 base from V and 5 bases from J, with 8 bases between. In germline, CDR1 is SGHVS, CDR2 FQNEAQ. The CDR3: CASSLEGGTEAFF. The DNA of the CDR3 is TGTGCCAGCAGCTTAGAAGGAGGGACTGAAGCTTTCTTT.